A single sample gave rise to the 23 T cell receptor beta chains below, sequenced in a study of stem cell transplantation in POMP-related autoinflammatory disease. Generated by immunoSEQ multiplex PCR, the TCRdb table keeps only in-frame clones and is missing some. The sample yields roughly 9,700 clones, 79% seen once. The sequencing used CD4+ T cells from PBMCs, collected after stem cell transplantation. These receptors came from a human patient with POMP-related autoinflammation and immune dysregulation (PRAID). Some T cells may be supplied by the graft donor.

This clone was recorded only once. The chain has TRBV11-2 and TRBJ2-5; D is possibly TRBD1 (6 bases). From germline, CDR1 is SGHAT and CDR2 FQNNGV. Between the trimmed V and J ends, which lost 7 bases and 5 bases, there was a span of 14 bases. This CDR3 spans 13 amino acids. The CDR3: CASKRTDGETQYF. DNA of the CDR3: TGTGCCAGCAAGCGGACAGACGGGGAGACCCAGTACTTC.

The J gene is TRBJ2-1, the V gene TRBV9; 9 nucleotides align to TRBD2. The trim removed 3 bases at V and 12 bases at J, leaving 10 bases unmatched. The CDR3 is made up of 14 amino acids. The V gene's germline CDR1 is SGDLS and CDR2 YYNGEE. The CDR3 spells CASSARSAGGVQFF. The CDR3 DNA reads TGTGCCAGCAGCGCCCGTAGCGCGGGGGGGGTGCAGTTCTTC.

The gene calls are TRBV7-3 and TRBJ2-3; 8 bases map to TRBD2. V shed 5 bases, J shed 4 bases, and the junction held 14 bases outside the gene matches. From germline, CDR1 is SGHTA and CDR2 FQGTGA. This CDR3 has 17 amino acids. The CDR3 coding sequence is TGTGCCAGCAGCCGCACCGGGGGTAGCGGGAACGCAGATACGCAGTATTTT. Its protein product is CASSRTGGSGNADTQYF.

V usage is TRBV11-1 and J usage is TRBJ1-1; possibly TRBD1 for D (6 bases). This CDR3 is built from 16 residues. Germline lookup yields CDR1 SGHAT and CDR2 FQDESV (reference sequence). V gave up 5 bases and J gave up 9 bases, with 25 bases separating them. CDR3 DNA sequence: TGTGCCAGCAGCGGGGGACACTGGGGGGAGAGTACTAAAGCTTTCTTT. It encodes CASSGGHWGESTKAFF. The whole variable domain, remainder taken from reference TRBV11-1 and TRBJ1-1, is EAEVAQSPRYKITEKSQAVAFWCDPISGHATLYWYRQILGQGPELLVQFQDESVVDDSQLPKDRFSAERLKGVDSTLKIQPAELGDSAMYLCASSGGHWGESTKAFFGQGTRLTVV.

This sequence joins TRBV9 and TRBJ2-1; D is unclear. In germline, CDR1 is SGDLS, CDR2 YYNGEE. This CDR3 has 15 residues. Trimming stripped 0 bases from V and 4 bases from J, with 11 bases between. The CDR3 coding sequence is TGTGCCAGCAGCGTAGGGCAGCGCCCATACAATGAGCAGTTCTTC. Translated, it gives CASSVGQRPYNEQFF. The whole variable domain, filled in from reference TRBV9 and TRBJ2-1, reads DSGVTQTPKHLITATGQRVTLRCSPRSGDLSVYWYQQSLDQGLQFLIQYYNGEERAKGNILERFSAQQFPDLHSELNLSSLELGDSALYFCASSVGQRPYNEQFFGPGTRLTVL.

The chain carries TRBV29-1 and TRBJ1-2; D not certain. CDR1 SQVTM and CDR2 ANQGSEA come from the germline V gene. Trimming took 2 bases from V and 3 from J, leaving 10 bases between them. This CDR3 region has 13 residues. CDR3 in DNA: TGCAGCGTTGAAACACAAGATTACTATGGCTACACCTTC. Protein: CSVETQDYYGYTF.

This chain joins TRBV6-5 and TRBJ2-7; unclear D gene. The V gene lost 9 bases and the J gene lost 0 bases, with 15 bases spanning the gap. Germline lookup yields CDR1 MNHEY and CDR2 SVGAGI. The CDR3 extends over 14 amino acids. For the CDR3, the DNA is TGTGCCAGTTCAGTGGGTTATAGCTCCTACGAGCAGTACTTC. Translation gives CASSVGYSSYEQYF.

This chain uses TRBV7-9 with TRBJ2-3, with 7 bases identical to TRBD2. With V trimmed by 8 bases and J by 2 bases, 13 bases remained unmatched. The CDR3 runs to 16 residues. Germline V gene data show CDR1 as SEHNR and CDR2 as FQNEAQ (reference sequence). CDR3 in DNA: TGTGCCAGCCCCTTAGGTCTAGCGGAATTCACAGATACGCAGTATTTT. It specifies CASPLGLAEFTDTQYF. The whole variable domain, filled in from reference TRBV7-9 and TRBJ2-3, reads DTGVSQNPRHKITKRGQNVTFRCDPISEHNRLYWYRQTLGQGPEFLTYFQNEAQLEKSRLLSDRFSAERPKGSFSTLEIQRTEQGDSAMYLCASPLGLAEFTDTQYFGPGTRLTVL.

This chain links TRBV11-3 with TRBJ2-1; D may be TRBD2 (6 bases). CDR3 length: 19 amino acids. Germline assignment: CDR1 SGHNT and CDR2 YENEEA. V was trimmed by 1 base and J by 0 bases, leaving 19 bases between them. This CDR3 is CASSLGPGFYGGSYNEQFF. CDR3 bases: TGTGCCAGCAGCTTAGGGCCAGGGTTCTACGGGGGCTCCTACAATGAGCAGTTCTTC.

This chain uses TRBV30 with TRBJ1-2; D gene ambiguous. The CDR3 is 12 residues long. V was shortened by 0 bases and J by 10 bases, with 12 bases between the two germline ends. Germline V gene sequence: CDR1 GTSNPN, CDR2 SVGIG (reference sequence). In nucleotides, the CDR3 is TGTGCCTGGAGTGTACTCGATGCGGTCTACACCTTC. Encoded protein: CAWSVLDAVYTF.

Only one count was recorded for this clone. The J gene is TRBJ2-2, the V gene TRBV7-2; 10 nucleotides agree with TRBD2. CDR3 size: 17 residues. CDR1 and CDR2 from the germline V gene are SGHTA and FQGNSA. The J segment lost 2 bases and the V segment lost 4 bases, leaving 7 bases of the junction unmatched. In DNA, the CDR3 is TGTGCCAGCAGCTCTCAAGCGGGAGGGCCCAACACCGGGGAGCTGTTTTTT. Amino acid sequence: CASSSQAGGPNTGELFF.

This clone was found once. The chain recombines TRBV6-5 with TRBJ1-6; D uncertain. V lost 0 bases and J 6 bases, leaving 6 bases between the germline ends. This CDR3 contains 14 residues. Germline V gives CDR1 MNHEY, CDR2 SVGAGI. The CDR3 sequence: CASSYSWVNSPLHF. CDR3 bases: TGTGCCAGCAGTTACTCCTGGGTTAATTCACCCCTCCACTTT.

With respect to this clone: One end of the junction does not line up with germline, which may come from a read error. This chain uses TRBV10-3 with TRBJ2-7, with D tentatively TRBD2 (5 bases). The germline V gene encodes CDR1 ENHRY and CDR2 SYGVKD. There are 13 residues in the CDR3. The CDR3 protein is CAIGERDSYEQYF. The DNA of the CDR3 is TGTGCCATCGGTGAGAGGGACTCCTACGAGCAGTACTTC.

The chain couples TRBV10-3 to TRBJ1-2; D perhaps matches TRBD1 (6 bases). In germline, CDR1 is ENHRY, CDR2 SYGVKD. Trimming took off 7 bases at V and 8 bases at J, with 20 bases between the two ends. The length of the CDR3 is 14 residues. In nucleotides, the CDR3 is TGTGCCATCAAGTCTAAATCAGGGGCCGGGGGCTACACCTTC. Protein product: CAIKSKSGAGGYTF.

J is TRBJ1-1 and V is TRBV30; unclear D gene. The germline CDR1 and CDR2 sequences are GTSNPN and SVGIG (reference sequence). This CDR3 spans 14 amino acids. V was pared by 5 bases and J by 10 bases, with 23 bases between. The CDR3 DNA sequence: TGTGCCTGGGGTCGGGGAAACGGGCCCGCGGTAGCTTTCTTT. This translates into CAWGRGNGPAVAFF.

As DNA, the CDR3 is TGTGCCAGCAGCCAGGAGACAGACACTGAAGCTTTCTTT. Translated: CASSQETDTEAFF. The chain joins TRBV4-2 to TRBJ1-1, with a weak D call TRBD1 (5 bases). This CDR3 spans 13 amino acids. V was shortened by 3 bases and J by 3 bases, with 8 bases between the two germline ends. Germline V gene sequence: CDR1 LGHNA, CDR2 YNFKEQ.

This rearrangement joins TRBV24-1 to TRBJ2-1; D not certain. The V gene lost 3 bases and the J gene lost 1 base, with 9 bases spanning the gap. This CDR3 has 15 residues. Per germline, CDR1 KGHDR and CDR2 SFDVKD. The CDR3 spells CATSDAHGSYNEQFF. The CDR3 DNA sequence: TGTGCCACCAGTGATGCCCACGGGTCCTACAATGAGCAGTTCTTC.

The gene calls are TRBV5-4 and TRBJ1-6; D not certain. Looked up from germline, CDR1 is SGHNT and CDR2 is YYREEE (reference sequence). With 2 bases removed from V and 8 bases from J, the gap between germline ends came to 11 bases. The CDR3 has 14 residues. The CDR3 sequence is CASSFRGNHSPLHF. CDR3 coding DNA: TGTGCCAGCAGCTTTCGAGGGAACCATTCACCCCTCCACTTT.

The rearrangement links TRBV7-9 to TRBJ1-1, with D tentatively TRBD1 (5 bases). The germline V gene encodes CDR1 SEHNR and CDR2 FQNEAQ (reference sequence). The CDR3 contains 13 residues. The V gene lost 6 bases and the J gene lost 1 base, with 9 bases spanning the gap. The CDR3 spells CASSYRRNTEAFF. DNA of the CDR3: TGTGCCAGCAGTTACAGGAGGAACACTGAAGCTTTCTTT.

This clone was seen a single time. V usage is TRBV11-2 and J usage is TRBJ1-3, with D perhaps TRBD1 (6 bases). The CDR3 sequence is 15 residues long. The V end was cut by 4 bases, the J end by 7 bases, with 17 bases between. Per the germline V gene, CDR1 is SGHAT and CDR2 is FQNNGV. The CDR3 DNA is TGTGCCAGCAGCTCACAACAGGGCTTGGGGAACACCATATATTTT. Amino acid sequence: CASSSQQGLGNTIYF.

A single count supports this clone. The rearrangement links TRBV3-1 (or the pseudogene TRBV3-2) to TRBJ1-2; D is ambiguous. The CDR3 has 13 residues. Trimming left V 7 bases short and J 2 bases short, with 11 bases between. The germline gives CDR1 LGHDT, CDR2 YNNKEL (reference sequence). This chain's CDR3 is CASTHTSNYGYTF. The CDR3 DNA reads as TGTGCCAGCACCCATACATCGAACTATGGCTACACCTTC.

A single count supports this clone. The CDR3 is CATSDAGTSGRHEQFF. In nucleotides, the CDR3 is TGTGCCACCAGTGATGCCGGGACTAGCGGGAGACATGAGCAGTTCTTC. The chain is built from TRBV24-1 and TRBJ2-1; 14 bases agree with TRBD2. With V trimmed by 3 bases and J by 8 bases, 5 bases remained unmatched. Germline assignment: CDR1 KGHDR and CDR2 SFDVKD. This CDR3 spans 16 amino acids.

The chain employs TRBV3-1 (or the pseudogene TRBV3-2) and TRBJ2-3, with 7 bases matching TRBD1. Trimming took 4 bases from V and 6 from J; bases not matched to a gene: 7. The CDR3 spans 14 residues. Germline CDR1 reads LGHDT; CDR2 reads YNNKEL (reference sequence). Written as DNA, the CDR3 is TGTGCCAGCAGCCGAGACAGGGTGGGGGATACGCAGTATTTT. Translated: CASSRDRVGDTQYF.